This section outlines one T cell receptor (beta chain) sequence together with its context. Antigen specificity is unknown. Trimming removed 6 bases from V and 2 bases from J; junction bases left unmatched: 7. Per germline, CDR1 MNHNS and CDR2 SASEGT. The CDR3 runs to 14 residues. The data stem from a study of T cells in Graves' hyperthyroidism and ophthalmopathy. Notes on the study in general: In validation, the model predicted ophthalmopathy. These predictions came a median about 6.5 months before onset.

Uncontrolled infection, other autoimmune disease, pregnancy or lactation barred patients from enrollment. Diagnoses used clinical symptoms, serum thyroxine and TRAb, thyroid ultrasound and orbital computed tomography. Amplified TCR beta CDR3 regions came from RNA transcripts. First-round RT-PCR with HTBI primers amplified the TCR CDR3 region. TCRdb ran MiXCR on the multiplex PCR reads and lists one entry per CDR3 protein. The table has fewer than 350,000 distinct CDR3 sequences, about 19% seen once. The chain carries TRBV6-1 and TRBJ2-7; TRBD1 matches at 7 bases. Sequenced sample: blood. This clonotype was obtained from a man aged 50 to 60 with Graves' ophthalmopathy. The CDR3 region is CASRKGTDTYEQYF. The CDR3 DNA is TGTGCCAGCAGGAAAGGGACAGATACCTACGAGCAGTACTTC.